Listed below are T cell receptor beta chains from one sample, sequenced in a study of T cell changes during pregnancy in multiple sclerosis. The repertoire was sequenced with immunoSEQ multiplex PCR; TCRdb's copy has only in-frame clones and lacks some. The sample has about 130,000 clones, roughly 97% seen once; the top ten hold around 0.46%. Material: peripheral blood, obtained after pregnancy. Every receptor here comes from a female donor with multiple sclerosis, enrolled in a pregnancy study. Each CDR3 is given with its conserved first and last residue. Fields, in order: V gene, J gene, D gene, clone size, CDR3 DNA, CDR3 protein. A D gene is named only where the DNA matches it firmly. Some rows have no size entry. The others give once, few or many, or a class for an expanded clone.

TRBV4-2	TRBJ1-1	TRBD1	few	TGTGCCAGCAGCCAAGATGCAGGGGGCATAACTGAAGCTTTCTTT	CASSQDAGGITEAFF
TRBV28	TRBJ2-3	-	-	TGTGCCAGCAATAGAATCGGGGGATACACACACACCGGCACAGATACGCAGTATTTT	CASNRIGGYTHTGTDTQYF
TRBV21-1	TRBJ1-5	-	-	TGTGCCAGCAGCAAAGTCTACAGACAGGGGCGGAATCAGCCCCAGCATTTT	CASSKVYRQGRNQPQHF
TRBV5-1	TRBJ1-1	-	-	TGCGCCAGCGGGAAAGCTGCGGGGCGTTTGACTGAAGCTTTCTTT	CASGKAAGRLTEAFF
TRBV29-1	TRBJ2-2	-	few	TGCAGTTGTAGGAGGGGCGAAGGGGAGCTGTTTTTT	CSCRRGEGELFF
TRBV28	TRBJ2-1	-	-	TGTGCCAGCAGCCTTTATTCCCAATATGGGGAGCATGAGCAGTTCTTC	CASSLYSQYGEHEQFF
TRBV7-2	TRBJ2-3	-	-	TGTGCCAGCAACACTGAGGTAGATACGCAGTATTTT	CASNTEVDTQYF
TRBV5-4	TRBJ2-5	-	once	TGTGCCAGCAGCCTCGGGATAGCGGAGCAAGAGACCCAGTACTTC	CASSLGIAEQETQYF
TRBV5-1	TRBJ2-2	TRBD2	-	TGCGCCAGCAGCATGGACGGGGGGGACACCGGGGAGCTGTTTTTT	CASSMDGGDTGELFF
TRBV27	TRBJ2-7	-	-	TGTGCCAGCAGCTCTAGCTCCTACGAGCAGTACTTC	CASSSSSYEQYF
TRBV7-9	TRBJ2-7	-	-	TGTGCCAGCAGCTTAGCGCCGGGGACAAGCTCCTACGAGCAGTACTTC	CASSLAPGTSSYEQYF
TRBV2	TRBJ2-4	TRBD1	-	TGTGCCAGCAGTGACAGCAGGGGGCGGGCGGCCAAAAACATTCAGTACTTC	CASSDSRGRAAKNIQYF
TRBV7-9	TRBJ2-1	-	-	TGTGCCAGCAGCTTAGGCGTCTCGTACAATGAGCAGTTCTTC	CASSLGVSYNEQFF
TRBV27	TRBJ2-3	TRBD2	-	TGTGCCAGCAGTTTATTAGCGGGAATATCCGATACGCAGTATTTT	CASSLLAGISDTQYF
TRBV28	TRBJ2-5	-	-	TGTGCCAGCAGTCCGAGGCTACGGGAGACCCAGTACTTC	CASSPRLRETQYF
TRBV9	TRBJ2-3	TRBD2	once	TGTGCCAGCAGCAGAGGGACTAGCGGTGGGGATACGCAGTATTTT	CASSRGTSGGDTQYF
TRBV4-3	TRBJ2-1	-	-	TGCGCCAGCAGCCATCCCGGGGGAGAGAACAATGAGCAGTTCTTC	CASSHPGGENNEQFF
TRBV18	TRBJ2-7	-	-	TGTGCCAGCTCACCACCGGCGGGATCCCCCACTAGCTCCTACGAGCAGTACTTC	CASSPPAGSPTSSYEQYF
TRBV7-9	TRBJ2-7	-	-	TGTGCCAGCAGCTCCGGTCCACGGAGAGATAACGAGCAGTACTTC	CASSSGPRRDNEQYF
TRBV9	TRBJ2-5	TRBD2	-	TGTGCCAGCAGCGTCCGGGGGGAGGGCGAGACCCAGTACTTC	CASSVRGEGETQYF
TRBV5-5	TRBJ1-3	TRBD1	-	TGTGCCAGCAGCGAGGGACAGGGGAGAAACACCATATATTTT	CASSEGQGRNTIYF
TRBV28	TRBJ1-2	-	-	TGTGCCAGCAGTTTATCAGGCGCCTATGGCTACACCTTC	CASSLSGAYGYTF
TRBV11-2	TRBJ2-3	-	-	TGTGCCAGCAGCTTAGAGGGCTCGACCACAGATACGCAGTATTTT	CASSLEGSTTDTQYF
TRBV12-5	TRBJ2-1	TRBD1	-	TGTGCTAGTGGAGGGGGACAGGGACTTCCTAATGAGCAGTTCTTC	CASGGGQGLPNEQFF
TRBV6-5	TRBJ2-7	-	once	TGTGCCAGCAGTTACTCGTTTCGCGGCTCCTCCTACGAGCAGTACTTC	CASSYSFRGSSYEQYF
TRBV14	TRBJ2-7	-	-	TGTGCCAGCAGCCAAGTAACGAAGAATCAGGGGCCGAGCTCCTACGAGCAGTACTTC	CASSQVTKNQGPSSYEQYF
TRBV19	TRBJ2-1	TRBD1	-	TGTGCCAGTAGTGAACTCCGGGACAGGGGGCCAGAGCAGTTCTTC	CASSELRDRGPEQFF
TRBV21-1	TRBJ2-5	-	-	TGTGCCAGCAGCGTCCGCAGACTGGGAGAGACCCAGTACTTC	CASSVRRLGETQYF
TRBV20-1	TRBJ1-1	-	-	TGCAGTGCCACCGGGGGTACTGAAGCTTTCTTT	CSATGGTEAFF
TRBV28	TRBJ1-1	TRBD1	-	TGTGCCAGCAGTTTTCGGGGACAGGGATTGGACACTGAAGCTTTCTTT	CASSFRGQGLDTEAFF
TRBV4-3	TRBJ2-2	-	-	TGCGCCAGCAGCCAAGTAACAGGGACCACCGGGGAGCTGTTTTTT	CASSQVTGTTGELFF
TRBV19	TRBJ2-1	-	-	TGTGCCAGTAGATCGGACTCTCTAGCCACCTACAATGAGCAGTTCTTC	CASRSDSLATYNEQFF
TRBV7-3	TRBJ2-1	TRBD2	-	TGTGCCAGCAGCACAGCGACTAGCGGGAGTGATGAGCAGTTCTTC	CASSTATSGSDEQFF
TRBV4-3	TRBJ2-7	-	-	TGCGCCAGCAGCCAAGATGAGTGGTCACAGGGCTACGAGCAGTACTTC	CASSQDEWSQGYEQYF
TRBV5-1	TRBJ2-1	TRBD2	-	TGCGCCAGCAGCTGGAGGTACGGGGGGGGGAACCCAAATGAGCAGTTCTTC	CASSWRYGGGNPNEQFF
TRBV5-1	TRBJ2-7	TRBD2	-	TGCGCCAGCAGCTCGGTCCCGACTAGCGGGAGGACCGAGCAGTACTTC	CASSSVPTSGRTEQYF
TRBV10-3	TRBJ1-5	-	-	TGTGCCATCAGTGATAGGGGGGGGCCTTATAGCAATCAGCCCCAGCATTTT	CAISDRGGPYSNQPQHF
TRBV13	TRBJ2-7	-	-	TGTGCCACCGGCTTACGGGCAGGGGAAGGCGAGCAGTACTTC	CATGLRAGEGEQYF
TRBV7-9	TRBJ2-1	-	-	TGTGCCAGCAGCTTCGGAGGGAACAGGTTTGAGCAGTTCTTC	CASSFGGNRFEQFF
TRBV29-1	TRBJ2-7	-	-	TGCAGCGCCCGGGACAAGATGTCCCCAGATTACGAGCAGTACTTC	CSARDKMSPDYEQYF
TRBV15	TRBJ2-7	TRBD1	-	TGTGCCACCAGCAGGGGACAGGGGATGGGGCGCTCCCCCTACGAGCAGTACTTC	CATSRGQGMGRSPYEQYF
TRBV4-1	TRBJ1-4	TRBD1	once	TGCGCCAGCAGGAAACAGGGGCCTAATGAAAAACTGTTTTTT	CASRKQGPNEKLFF
TRBV5-6	TRBJ1-2	-	-	TGTGCCAGCAGCTCCGGCGGGACGGGGCGGGTCTATGGCTACACCTTC	CASSSGGTGRVYGYTF
TRBV7-6	TRBJ2-1	TRBD2	-	TGTGCCAGCAGCGGGGGACTAGCGGGCGCTGAGCAGTTCTTC	CASSGGLAGAEQFF
TRBV11-1	TRBJ2-7	TRBD2	-	TGTGCCAGCAGCAACACCGGGACTAGCTCCTACGAGCAGTACTTC	CASSNTGTSSYEQYF
TRBV2	TRBJ1-1	-	once	TGTGCCAGCCAGGGAGGCACTGAAGCTTTCTTT	CASQGGTEAFF
TRBV28	TRBJ2-1	-	-	TGTGCCAGCAGTCCGACAGGTTCTTCGAACAATGAGCAGTTCTTC	CASSPTGSSNNEQFF
TRBV10-3	TRBJ1-4	-	-	TGTGCCATCAGTGAGTCGAGGCCAACTAATGAAAAACTGTTTTTT	CAISESRPTNEKLFF
TRBV16	TRBJ2-2	TRBD2	-	TGTGCCAGCAAACCAGCGGGAGGGCCGGTCGGGGAGCTGTTTTTT	CASKPAGGPVGELFF
TRBV5-6	TRBJ2-3	-	-	TGTGCCAGCAGCTTGGCTTTCGTGGGCAGGGTGACGCAGTATTTT	CASSLAFVGRVTQYF
TRBV7-2	TRBJ2-3	-	-	TGTGCCAGCAGCTGGGGACAATTCACAGATACGCAGTATTTT	CASSWGQFTDTQYF
TRBV15	TRBJ1-2	-	-	TGTGCCACCAGCAGAGATATAGGGGCTAACTATGGCTACACCTTC	CATSRDIGANYGYTF
TRBV7-9	TRBJ2-1	-	-	TGTGCCAGCAGCCCCCGATTCCGTCGGTTGGACAATGAGCAGTTCTTC	CASSPRFRRLDNEQFF
TRBV28	TRBJ2-4	TRBD1	-	TGTGCCAGCAGTTCGGAGGGGCGGGACAGGGAAATAGCCAAAAACATTCAGTACTTC	CASSSEGRDREIAKNIQYF
TRBV13	TRBJ2-3	-	-	TGTGCCAGCTCACCATCAGGGGAGGGATTAGATACGCAGTATTTT	CASSPSGEGLDTQYF
TRBV5-1	TRBJ2-5	-	-	TGCGCCAGCAGCTGGCAGCCCACCAGGCAAGAGACCCAGTACTTC	CASSWQPTRQETQYF
TRBV4-2	TRBJ2-5	-	-	TGTGCCAGCAGCCAAGGGACGGGGTTAGAGACCCAGTACTTC	CASSQGTGLETQYF
TRBV28	TRBJ1-1	-	-	TGTGCCAGCAGTTTGCCCCATCCGGGGGCTGAAGCTTTCTTT	CASSLPHPGAEAFF
TRBV7-6	TRBJ1-3	-	once	TGTGCCAGCAAGCCCCAGGAGGGCGGAAACACCATATATTTT	CASKPQEGGNTIYF